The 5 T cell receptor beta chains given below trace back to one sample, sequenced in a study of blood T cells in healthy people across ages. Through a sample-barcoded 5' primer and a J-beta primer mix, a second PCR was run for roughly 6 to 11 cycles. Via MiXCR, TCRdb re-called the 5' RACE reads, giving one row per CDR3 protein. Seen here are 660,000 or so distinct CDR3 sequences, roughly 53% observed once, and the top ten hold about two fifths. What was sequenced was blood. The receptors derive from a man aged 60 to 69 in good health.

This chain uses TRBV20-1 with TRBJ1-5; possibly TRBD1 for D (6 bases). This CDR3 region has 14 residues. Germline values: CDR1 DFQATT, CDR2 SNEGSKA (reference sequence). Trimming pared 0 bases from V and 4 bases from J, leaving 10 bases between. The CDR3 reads CSARETGANQPQHF. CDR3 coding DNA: TGCAGTGCTAGAGAGACAGGCGCTAATCAGCCCCAGCATTTT.

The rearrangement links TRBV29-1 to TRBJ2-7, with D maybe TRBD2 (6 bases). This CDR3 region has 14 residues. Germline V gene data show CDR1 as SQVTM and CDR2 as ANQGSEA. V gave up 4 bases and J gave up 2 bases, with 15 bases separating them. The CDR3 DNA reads TGCAGCGTTGCAGCGGGTGGCCCCGCCTACGAGCAGTACTTC. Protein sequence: CSVAAGGPAYEQYF.

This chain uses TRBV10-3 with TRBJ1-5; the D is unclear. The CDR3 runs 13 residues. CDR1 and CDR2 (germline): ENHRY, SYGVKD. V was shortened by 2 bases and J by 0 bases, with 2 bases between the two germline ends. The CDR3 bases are TGTGCCATCAGTGAGGGTAGCAATCAGCCCCAGCATTTT. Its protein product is CAISEGSNQPQHF.

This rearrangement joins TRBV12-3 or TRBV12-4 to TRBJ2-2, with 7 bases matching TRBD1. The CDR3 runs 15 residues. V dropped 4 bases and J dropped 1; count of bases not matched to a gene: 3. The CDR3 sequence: CASSYRGGNTGELFF. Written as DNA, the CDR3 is TGTGCCAGCAGTTACAGGGGCGGGAACACCGGGGAGCTGTTTTTT.

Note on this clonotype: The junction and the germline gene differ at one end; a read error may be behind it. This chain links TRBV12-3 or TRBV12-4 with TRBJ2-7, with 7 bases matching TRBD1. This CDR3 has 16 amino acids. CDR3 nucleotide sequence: TGTGCCAGCAGTTTAGGTGGGACAGATATTTCCTACGAGCAGTATTTC. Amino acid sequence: CASSLGGTDISYEQYF.